This passage covers 11 T cell receptor beta chains from one sample sequenced in a study of blood T cells in healthy people across ages. With a J-beta primer mix and a sample-barcoded 5' primer, a second PCR ran roughly 6 to 11 cycles. TCRdb fed the 5' RACE reads into MiXCR, producing one record per CDR3 protein. The table lists about 1.4 million distinct CDR3 sequences, roughly 64% of them singletons. Source material: blood. These receptors all stem from a man younger than 35 in good health.

The chain uses TRBV11-1 and TRBJ2-1; 13 nucleotides line up with TRBD2. The germline V gene encodes CDR1 SGHAT and CDR2 FQDESV (reference sequence). The CDR3 has 21 amino acids. Losses at the gene ends were 4 bases for V and 7 bases for J; bases not matched to a gene: 22. The CDR3 region has the DNA TGTGCCAGCAGCTCCAAGAATCCGGGACTAGCGGGATCAACCCTCTGGAATGAGCAGTTCTTC. Translating gives CASSSKNPGLAGSTLWNEQFF. The complete variable domain, with remaining parts taken from reference TRBV11-1 and TRBJ2-1, reads EAEVAQSPRYKITEKSQAVAFWCDPISGHATLYWYRQILGQGPELLVQFQDESVVDDSQLPKDRFSAERLKGVDSTLKIQPAELGDSAMYLCASSSKNPGLAGSTLWNEQFFGPGTRLTVL.

This clonotype was detected a few times. The chain uses TRBV13 and TRBJ2-1; TRBD1 matches 10 bases. Germline V gives CDR1 PRHDT, CDR2 FYEKMQ (reference sequence). With 4 bases clipped from V and 6 bases from J, the junction kept 3 bases outside the gene matches. The CDR3 is 14 amino acids. CDR3 DNA: TGTGCCAGCAGCTCCCGGACAGGGGGCAATGAGCAGTTCTTC. Protein: CASSSRTGGNEQFF.

The genes are TRBV14 and TRBJ2-7; D gene ambiguous. The CDR3 spans 14 residues. V dropped 0 bases and J dropped 7 bases, with 13 bases sitting between them. CDR1 and CDR2 (germline): SGHDN, FVKESK. CDR3 DNA sequence: TGTGCCAGCAGCCAAGAAGCTGCGAACAATGAGCAGTACTTC. Translated, it gives CASSQEAANNEQYF.

The V call is TRBV2, the J call TRBJ1-2; 11 bases align to TRBD1. Germline V lookup: CDR1 SNHLY, CDR2 FYNNEI. Trimming cost V 7 bases and J 7 bases; bases outside gene matches: 14. This CDR3 is built from 16 residues. This CDR3 is CASIPRGTGGISGYTF. The CDR3 nucleotides read TGTGCCAGCATTCCTAGGGGGACAGGGGGGATTAGTGGCTACACCTTC.

This clonotype was seen a few times. The rearrangement uses TRBV29-1 and TRBJ2-5, with 7 nucleotides matching TRBD1. The germline gives CDR1 SQVTM, CDR2 ANQGSEA. This CDR3 comprises 13 residues. The V and J ends lost 6 bases and 5 bases, in that order; junction bases with no gene match: 9. The CDR3 bases are TGCAGCGTGCCCAACAGGGGCGGGGAGACCCAGTACTTC. Its translation is CSVPNRGGETQYF.

The chain links TRBV20-1 to TRBJ2-1; D not certain. Germline CDR1 DFQATT, CDR2 SNEGSKA (reference sequence). The V and J ends lost 3 bases and 1 base respectively, with 7 bases between them. The length of the CDR3 is 13 residues. The CDR3 bases are TGCAGTGCTAGGGCGGCGTCCTACAATGAGCAGTTCTTC. Translated: CSARAASYNEQFF.

This CDR3 reads CASSVPTDTQYF. CDR3 coding DNA: TGTGCCAGCAGTGTGCCCACAGATACGCAGTATTTT. This chain uses TRBV2 with TRBJ2-3; D not certain. Germline V gene data show CDR1 as SNHLY and CDR2 as FYNNEI. The CDR3 contains 12 residues. V was shortened by 4 bases and J by 2 bases, with 4 bases between the two germline ends.

Here the CDR3 DNA reads TGTGCCAGCAGTAAGACAATCAACTCTGGGGCCAACGTCCTGACTTTC. This sequence encodes CASSKTINSGANVLTF. The chain has TRBV12-3 or TRBV12-4 and TRBJ2-6; D remains ambiguous. The CDR3 loop spans 16 amino acids. Trimming took off 5 bases at V and 0 bases at J, with 11 bases between the two ends.

The rearrangement uses TRBV6-6 and TRBJ2-6; D is undetermined. The CDR3 is made up of 16 amino acids. Deletions cut 2 bases from V and 4 bases from J, with 12 bases between. Germline loops: CDR1 MNHNY, CDR2 SVGAGI (reference sequence). CDR3 nucleotide sequence: TGTGCCAGCAGTTACCCACTGACGACCGGGGCCAACGTCCTGACTTTC. It translates to CASSYPLTTGANVLTF.

J is TRBJ1-1 and V is TRBV9, with unresolved D. This CDR3 has 14 residues. With 0 bases removed from V and 5 bases from J, the gap between germline ends came to 11 bases. Germline V gene data show CDR1 as SGDLS and CDR2 as YYNGEE. The CDR3 reads CASSVATIGTEAFF. The CDR3 DNA is TGTGCCAGCAGCGTAGCTACGATAGGGACTGAAGCTTTCTTT.

This clonotype was seen a few times. J is TRBJ1-2 and V is TRBV6-5; a weak D match, TRBD1 (6 bases). Germline V gene data show CDR1 as MNHEY and CDR2 as SVGAGI. The V end lost 4 bases, the J end lost 7 bases, and 10 bases lay between the germline ends. The CDR3 spans 12 residues. The CDR3 DNA reads as TGTGCCAGCAGTTCAGGGGAGGGTGGCTACACCTTC. Its translation: CASSSGEGGYTF.